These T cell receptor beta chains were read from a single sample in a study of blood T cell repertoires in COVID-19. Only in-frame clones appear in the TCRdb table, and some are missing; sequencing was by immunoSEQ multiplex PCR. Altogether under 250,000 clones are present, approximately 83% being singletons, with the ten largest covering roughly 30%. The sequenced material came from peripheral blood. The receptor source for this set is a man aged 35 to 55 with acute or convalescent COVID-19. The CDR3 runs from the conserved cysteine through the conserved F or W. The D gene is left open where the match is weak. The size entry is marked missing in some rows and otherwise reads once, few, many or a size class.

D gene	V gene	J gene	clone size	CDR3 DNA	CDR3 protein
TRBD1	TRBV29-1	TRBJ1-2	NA	TGCAGCTTTTACAGGGGCGCGGCGTATGGCTACACCTTC	CSFYRGAAYGYTF
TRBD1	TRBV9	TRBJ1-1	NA	TGTGCCAGCAGCGTAGCACAGGGGCCGGGGACTGAAGCTTTCTTT	CASSVAQGPGTEAFF
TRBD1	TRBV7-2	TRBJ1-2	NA	TGTGCCAGCAGCGGGTGGACAGGGGGCAATTCTGGCTACACCTTC	CASSGWTGGNSGYTF
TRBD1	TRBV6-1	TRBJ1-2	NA	TGTGCCAGCAGTGAAAACAGGGGCAATGGCTACACCTTC	CASSENRGNGYTF
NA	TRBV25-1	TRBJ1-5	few	TGTGCCAGCAGTGGCCCTAATAGCAATCAGCCCCAGCATTTT	CASSGPNSNQPQHF
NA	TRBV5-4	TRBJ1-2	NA	TGTGCCAGCAGCTTCGGAGGGCAGGGTATAGACTATGGCTACACCTTC	CASSFGGQGIDYGYTF
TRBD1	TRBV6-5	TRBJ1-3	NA	TGTGCCAGCAGGGACGGGACAGCCTCTGGAAACACCATATATTTT	CASRDGTASGNTIYF
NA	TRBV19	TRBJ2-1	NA	TGTGCCAGTACTACCTCCGGAGATTACAATGAGCAGTTCTTC	CASTTSGDYNEQFF
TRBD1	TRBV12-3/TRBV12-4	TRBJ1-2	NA	TGTGCCAGCAGGGGGGACAGGTCCTATGGCTACACCTTC	CASRGDRSYGYTF
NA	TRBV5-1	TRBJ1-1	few	TGCGCCAGCAGCTTTAGTGGGACAATGAACACTGAAGCTTTCTTT	CASSFSGTMNTEAFF
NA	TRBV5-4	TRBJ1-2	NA	TGTGCCAGCAGCCAACAGAGAAACTATGGCTACACCTTC	CASSQQRNYGYTF
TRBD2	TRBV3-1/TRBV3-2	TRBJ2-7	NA	TGTGCCAGCAGCCAAGGGTCCCTAGCGGTACCTTACGAGCAGTACTTC	CASSQGSLAVPYEQYF
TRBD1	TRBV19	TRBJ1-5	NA	TGTGCCAGTTCGGACAGGACAAGGAATCAGCCCCAGCATTTT	CASSDRTRNQPQHF
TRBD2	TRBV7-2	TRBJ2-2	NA	TGTGCCAGCAGCCCCAGACTCTTAGCGGGAGGTAGGGCCGGGGAGCTGTTTTTT	CASSPRLLAGGRAGELFF
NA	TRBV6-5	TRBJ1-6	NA	TGTGCCAGCAGTTACGAGACAGATTATAATTCACCCCTCCACTTT	CASSYETDYNSPLHF